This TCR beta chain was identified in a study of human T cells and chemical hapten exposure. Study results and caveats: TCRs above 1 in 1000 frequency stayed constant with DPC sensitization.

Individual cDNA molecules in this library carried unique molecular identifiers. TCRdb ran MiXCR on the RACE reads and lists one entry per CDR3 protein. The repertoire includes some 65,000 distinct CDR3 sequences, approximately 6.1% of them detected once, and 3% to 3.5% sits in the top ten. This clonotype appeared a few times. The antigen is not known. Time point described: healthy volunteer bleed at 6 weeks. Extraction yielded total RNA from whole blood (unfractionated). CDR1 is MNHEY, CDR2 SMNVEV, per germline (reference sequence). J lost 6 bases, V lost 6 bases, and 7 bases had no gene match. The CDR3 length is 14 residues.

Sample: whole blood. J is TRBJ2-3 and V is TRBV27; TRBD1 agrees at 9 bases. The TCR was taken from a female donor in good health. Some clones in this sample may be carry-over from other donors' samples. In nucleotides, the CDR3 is TGTGCCAGCAGAAAGGACAGGGGAAGGGATACGCAGTATTTT. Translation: CASRKDRGRDTQYF.